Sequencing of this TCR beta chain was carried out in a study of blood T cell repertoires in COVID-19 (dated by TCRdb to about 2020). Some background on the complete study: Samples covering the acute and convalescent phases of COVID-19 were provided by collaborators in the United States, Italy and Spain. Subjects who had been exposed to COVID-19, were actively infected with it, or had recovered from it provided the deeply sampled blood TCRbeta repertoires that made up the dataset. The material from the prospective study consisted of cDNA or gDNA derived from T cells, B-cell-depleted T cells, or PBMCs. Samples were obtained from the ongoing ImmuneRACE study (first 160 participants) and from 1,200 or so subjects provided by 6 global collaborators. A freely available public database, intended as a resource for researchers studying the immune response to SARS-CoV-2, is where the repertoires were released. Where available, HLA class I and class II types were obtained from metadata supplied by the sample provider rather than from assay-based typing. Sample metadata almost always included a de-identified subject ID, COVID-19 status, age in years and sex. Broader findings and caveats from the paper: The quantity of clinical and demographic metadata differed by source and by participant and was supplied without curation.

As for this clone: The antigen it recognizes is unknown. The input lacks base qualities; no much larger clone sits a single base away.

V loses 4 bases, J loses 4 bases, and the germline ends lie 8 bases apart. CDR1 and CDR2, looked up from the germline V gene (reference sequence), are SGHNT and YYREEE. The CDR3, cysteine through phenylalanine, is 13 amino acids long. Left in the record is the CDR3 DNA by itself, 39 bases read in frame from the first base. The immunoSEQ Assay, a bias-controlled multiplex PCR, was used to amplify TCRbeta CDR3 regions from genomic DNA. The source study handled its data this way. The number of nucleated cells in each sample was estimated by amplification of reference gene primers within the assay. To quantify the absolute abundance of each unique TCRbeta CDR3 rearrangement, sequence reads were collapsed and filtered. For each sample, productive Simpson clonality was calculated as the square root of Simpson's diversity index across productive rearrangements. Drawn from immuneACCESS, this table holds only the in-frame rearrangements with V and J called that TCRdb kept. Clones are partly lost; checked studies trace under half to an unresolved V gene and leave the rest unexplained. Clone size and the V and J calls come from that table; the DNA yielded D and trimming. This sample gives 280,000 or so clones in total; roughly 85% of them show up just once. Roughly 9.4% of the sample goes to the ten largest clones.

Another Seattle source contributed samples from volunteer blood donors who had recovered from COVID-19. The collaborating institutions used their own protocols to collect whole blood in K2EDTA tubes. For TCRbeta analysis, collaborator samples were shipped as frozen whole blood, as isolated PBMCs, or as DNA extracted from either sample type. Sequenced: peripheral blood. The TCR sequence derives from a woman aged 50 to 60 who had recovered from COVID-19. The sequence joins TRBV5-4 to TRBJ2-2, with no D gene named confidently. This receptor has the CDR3 CASSAKVTGELFF. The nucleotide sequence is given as TGTGCCAGCAGCGCTAAAGTCACCGGGGAGCTGTTTTTT.